The subject of this entry is one TCR beta chain. Its specificity is unknown. This entry belongs to a study of cytomegalovirus exposure and HLA in healthy donors. The primer mix had 60 Vbeta and 13 Jbeta primers. Measured with immunoSEQ multiplex PCR; TCRdb has only the in-frame clones, and not every one. The specimen's table records some 72,000 clones. The CDR3 runs 12 residues. From germline, CDR1 is SQVTM and CDR2 ANQGSEA. Study conclusions and caveats: For cytomegalovirus status, the classifier reportedly gave diagnoses with high specificity and sensitivity. Among the CMV-associated chains, a few were confirmed in vitro as specific for CMV antigens. Cytomegalovirus-associated TCR beta chains were listed, numbering 150 to 200. In an earlier analysis, about 87% or about 30%: the productive usage of most TCR beta V segments.

The chain has TRBV29-1 and TRBJ2-5, with 8 positions matching TRBD1. The end of the DNA is better explained by TRBJ2-7, so the J call may be wrong. This receptor was obtained from a man between 25 and 39 years old in good health and CMV-seronegative. Sequencing was carried out using PBMCs. CDR3 in amino acids: CSVGTGRYEQYF. CDR3 nucleotides: TGCAGCGTCGGGACAGGCCGGTACGAGCAGTACTTC.